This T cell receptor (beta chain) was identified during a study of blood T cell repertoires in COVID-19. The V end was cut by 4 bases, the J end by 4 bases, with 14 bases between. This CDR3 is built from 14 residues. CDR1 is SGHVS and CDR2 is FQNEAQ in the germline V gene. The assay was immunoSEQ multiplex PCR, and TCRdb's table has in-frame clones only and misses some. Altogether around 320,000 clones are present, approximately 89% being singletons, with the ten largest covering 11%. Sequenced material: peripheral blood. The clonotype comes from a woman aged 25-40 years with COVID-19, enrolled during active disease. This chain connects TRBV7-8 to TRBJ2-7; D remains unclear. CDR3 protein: CASSSGRRVYEQYF. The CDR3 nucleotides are TGTGCCAGCAGCTCAGGTCGACGCGTTTACGAGCAGTACTTC. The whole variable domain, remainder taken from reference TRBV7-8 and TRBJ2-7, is GAGVSQSPRYKVAKRGQDVALRCDPISGHVSLFWYQQALGQGPEFLTYFQNEAQLDKSGLPSDRFFAERPEGSVSTLKIQRTQQEDSAVYLCASSSGRRVYEQYFGPGTRLTVT.